This is a list of T cell receptor beta chains from one sample in a study of blood T cell repertoires in COVID-19. Clones were sequenced by immunoSEQ multiplex PCR, and TCRdb holds only the in-frame ones, with some missing. Found here are 150,000 to 200,000 clones, 82% of them singletons; the top ten hold approximately 8%. Sample: peripheral blood. These receptors came from a woman between 55 and 75 years old with COVID-19, enrolled during active disease. CDR3s include the opening cysteine and the closing phenylalanine or tryptophan. The order of the fields is J gene, clone size, V gene, D gene, CDR3 DNA, CDR3 protein. The D gene is left open where the match is weak. Expanded clones are given a class, and other clones once, few, many or no size at all.

J gene: TRBJ2-5; clone size: -; V gene: TRBV3-1/TRBV3-2; D gene: -; CDR3 DNA: TGTGCCAGCCCGCCCACGGTTCGCATTGGGACCCAGTACTTC; CDR3 protein: CASPPTVRIGTQYF
J gene: TRBJ2-5; clone size: -; V gene: TRBV13; D gene: TRBD2; CDR3 DNA: TGTGCCAGCAGCTTACGGGGGGGGACCCAGTACTTC; CDR3 protein: CASSLRGGTQYF
J gene: TRBJ2-3; clone size: -; V gene: TRBV19; D gene: TRBD1; CDR3 DNA: TGTGCCAGTAGTCCTTACAGGGCAGGGGGTAAAACAGATACGCAGTATTTT; CDR3 protein: CASSPYRAGGKTDTQYF
J gene: TRBJ1-4; clone size: -; V gene: TRBV12-1; D gene: -; CDR3 DNA: TGTGCCAGCAGTTGGGGGCCCATGGAAAAACTGTTTTTT; CDR3 protein: CASSWGPMEKLFF
J gene: TRBJ2-7; clone size: -; V gene: TRBV7-2; D gene: -; CDR3 DNA: TGTGCCAGCAGCTTAGAGGGCGGGCGCGAGCAGTACTTC; CDR3 protein: CASSLEGGREQYF
J gene: TRBJ1-1; clone size: few; V gene: TRBV9; D gene: -; CDR3 DNA: TGTGCCAGCAGCGTAGCTACCCGCGGGGACGAAGCTTTCTTT; CDR3 protein: CASSVATRGDEAFF
J gene: TRBJ2-1; clone size: -; V gene: TRBV2; D gene: -; CDR3 DNA: TGTGCCAGCAGTGAAAGGCTAGATATAAGTGAGCAGTTCTTC; CDR3 protein: CASSERLDISEQFF
J gene: TRBJ1-6; clone size: -; V gene: TRBV6-5; D gene: TRBD1; CDR3 DNA: TGTGCCAGCAGTTCCTCAGGACAGGGAGGGTCACCCCTCCACTTT; CDR3 protein: CASSSSGQGGSPLHF
J gene: TRBJ1-2; clone size: -; V gene: TRBV10-3; D gene: TRBD1; CDR3 DNA: TGTGCCACTCGGGGGGACAGGAGCTATGGCTACACCTTC; CDR3 protein: CATRGDRSYGYTF
J gene: TRBJ1-2; clone size: -; V gene: TRBV20-1; D gene: -; CDR3 DNA: TGCAGTGCTCCCCCTCCGGGCTACACCTTC; CDR3 protein: CSAPPPGYTF
J gene: TRBJ2-3; clone size: once; V gene: TRBV15; D gene: -; CDR3 DNA: TGTGCCACCAGCAGAGTCCCAGGGGACATTACTGCCACAGATACGCAGTATTTT; CDR3 protein: CATSRVPGDITATDTQYF
J gene: TRBJ2-2; clone size: -; V gene: TRBV10-3; D gene: TRBD2; CDR3 DNA: TGTGCCATCAGTGAGACCTCCGGGGGGGCCGGGGAGCTGTTTTTT; CDR3 protein: CAISETSGGAGELFF
J gene: TRBJ1-6; clone size: once; V gene: TRBV10-3; D gene: -; CDR3 DNA: TGTGCCATCAGACTGGACAGATCGGATTCACCCCTCCACTTT; CDR3 protein: CAIRLDRSDSPLHF
J gene: TRBJ1-6; clone size: -; V gene: TRBV9; D gene: TRBD1; CDR3 DNA: TGTGCCAGCAGCGAGGGGACAGGGTCTAATTCACCCCTCCACTTT; CDR3 protein: CASSEGTGSNSPLHF
J gene: TRBJ1-3; clone size: -; V gene: TRBV7-2; D gene: -; CDR3 DNA: TGTGCCAGCTGCTTGAGGGGGACTGGAAACACCATATATTTT; CDR3 protein: CASCLRGTGNTIYF
J gene: TRBJ1-2; clone size: -; V gene: TRBV11-2; D gene: -; CDR3 DNA: TGTGCCAGCAGCCCCGGGGGCGGGAGCTATGGCTACACCTTC; CDR3 protein: CASSPGGGSYGYTF
J gene: TRBJ2-1; clone size: -; V gene: TRBV15; D gene: -; CDR3 DNA: TGTGCCACCAGTTCCTCCAGGAGGAACAACAATGAGCAGTTCTTC; CDR3 protein: CATSSSRRNNNEQFF
J gene: TRBJ2-7; clone size: -; V gene: TRBV2; D gene: TRBD1; CDR3 DNA: TGTGCCAGCAGTCCGCTCGTCCAGGGGGCGGACGAGCAGTACTTC; CDR3 protein: CASSPLVQGADEQYF
J gene: TRBJ2-2; clone size: few; V gene: TRBV2; D gene: -; CDR3 DNA: TGTGCCAGCAAACCGGGACAGAACACCGGGGAGCTGTTTTTT; CDR3 protein: CASKPGQNTGELFF
J gene: TRBJ2-2; clone size: -; V gene: TRBV11-2; D gene: TRBD2; CDR3 DNA: TGTGCCAGCAGCTCCTTATTAGCGGGAGGCACCGGGGAGCTGTTTTTT; CDR3 protein: CASSSLLAGGTGELFF
J gene: TRBJ2-1; clone size: few; V gene: TRBV11-2; D gene: TRBD2; CDR3 DNA: TGTGCCAGCAGCTTGGGCGGGAGGGCAATCGATGAGCAGTTCTTC; CDR3 protein: CASSLGGRAIDEQFF
J gene: TRBJ2-3; clone size: -; V gene: TRBV6-5; D gene: TRBD1; CDR3 DNA: TGTGCCAGCAAAGGACAGGGGCTTAGCACAGATACGCAGTATTTT; CDR3 protein: CASKGQGLSTDTQYF
J gene: TRBJ1-2; clone size: once; V gene: TRBV6-2/TRBV6-3; D gene: -; CDR3 DNA: TGTGCCAGCAGTGATTCAGGGCGCGGTGACTATGGCTACACCTTC; CDR3 protein: CASSDSGRGDYGYTF
J gene: TRBJ1-2; clone size: -; V gene: TRBV25-1; D gene: TRBD1; CDR3 DNA: TGTGCCAGCAGTGATCCTCAGGGGGCCGACTATGGCTACACCTTC; CDR3 protein: CASSDPQGADYGYTF
J gene: TRBJ2-1; clone size: -; V gene: TRBV7-9; D gene: -; CDR3 DNA: TGTGCCAGCAGCTCCACTAGGAATGAGCAGTTCTTC; CDR3 protein: CASSSTRNEQFF
J gene: TRBJ1-1; clone size: -; V gene: TRBV28; D gene: -; CDR3 DNA: TGTGCCAGCACCACCTGGGGGCGAGGGAACACTGAAGCTTTCTTT; CDR3 protein: CASTTWGRGNTEAFF
J gene: TRBJ1-4; clone size: once; V gene: TRBV7-9; D gene: -; CDR3 DNA: TGTGCCAGCAGCATTATAGCTCACGGCCAAGAAAAACTGTTTTTT; CDR3 protein: CASSIIAHGQEKLFF
J gene: TRBJ2-1; clone size: -; V gene: TRBV10-3; D gene: TRBD2; CDR3 DNA: TGTGCCACCGGAGGGACCGGGACTAAAGACAATGAGCAGTTCTTC; CDR3 protein: CATGGTGTKDNEQFF
J gene: TRBJ1-4; clone size: -; V gene: TRBV4-3; D gene: -; CDR3 DNA: TGCGCCAGCAGCCAAGGAGGAGGTGGTAATGAAAAACTGTTTTTT; CDR3 protein: CASSQGGGGNEKLFF
J gene: TRBJ2-4; clone size: -; V gene: TRBV28; D gene: -; CDR3 DNA: TGTGCCAGCAGTTCCCCCTCCAGGACTTTGGGAAACATTCAGTACTTC; CDR3 protein: CASSSPSRTLGNIQYF
J gene: TRBJ1-1; clone size: -; V gene: TRBV13; D gene: -; CDR3 DNA: TGTGCCAGCAGCACCCGACAGTTTTTGGGTGAAGCTTTCTTT; CDR3 protein: CASSTRQFLGEAFF
J gene: TRBJ1-5; clone size: few; V gene: TRBV10-3; D gene: -; CDR3 DNA: TGTGCCATCAGTGAGTCGGCAGGGGCAGGACAGCCCCAGCATTTT; CDR3 protein: CAISESAGAGQPQHF
J gene: TRBJ2-2; clone size: -; V gene: TRBV28; D gene: -; CDR3 DNA: TGTGCCAGCAGTTTTCCAATCGGGGAGCTGTTTTTT; CDR3 protein: CASSFPIGELFF
J gene: TRBJ2-5; clone size: -; V gene: TRBV11-2; D gene: -; CDR3 DNA: TGTGCCAGCAGCTTATACAGACATGGTAGTCAAGAGACCCAGTACTTC; CDR3 protein: CASSLYRHGSQETQYF
J gene: TRBJ1-2; clone size: -; V gene: TRBV3-1/TRBV3-2; D gene: -; CDR3 DNA: TGTGCCAGCAGCCAGTATGCCATAGCTAACTATGGCTACACCTTC; CDR3 protein: CASSQYAIANYGYTF
J gene: TRBJ1-3; clone size: once; V gene: TRBV27; D gene: TRBD1; CDR3 DNA: TGTGCCAGCAGTAGACAGGGCGGAAACACCATATATTTT; CDR3 protein: CASSRQGGNTIYF
J gene: TRBJ2-3; clone size: -; V gene: TRBV14; D gene: TRBD2; CDR3 DNA: TGTGCCAGCAGCCAAGGGACGGGGGGGCCCCTAGATACGCAGTATTTT; CDR3 protein: CASSQGTGGPLDTQYF
J gene: TRBJ1-5; clone size: -; V gene: TRBV24-1; D gene: -; CDR3 DNA: TGTGCCACCAGTCTAGCCGGAGGCAATCAGCCCCAGCATTTT; CDR3 protein: CATSLAGGNQPQHF
J gene: TRBJ2-3; clone size: once; V gene: TRBV7-2; D gene: -; CDR3 DNA: TGTGCCAGCAGCCGCCCGACTTCGGATACGCAGTATTTT; CDR3 protein: CASSRPTSDTQYF
J gene: TRBJ2-3; clone size: -; V gene: TRBV5-1; D gene: TRBD2; CDR3 DNA: TGCGCCAGCAGCGCCACGCTAGCGGGGGGAACAGATACGCAGTATTTT; CDR3 protein: CASSATLAGGTDTQYF
J gene: TRBJ1-4; clone size: -; V gene: TRBV6-2/TRBV6-3; D gene: -; CDR3 DNA: TGTGCCAGCAGTTCCCCGGGACTATATTATGAAAAACTGTTTTTT; CDR3 protein: CASSSPGLYYEKLFF
J gene: TRBJ1-2; clone size: few; V gene: TRBV6-5; D gene: -; CDR3 DNA: TGTGCCAGCAGTTACGAGGCAGGGGCGAACTATGGCTACACCTTC; CDR3 protein: CASSYEAGANYGYTF
J gene: TRBJ1-5; clone size: -; V gene: TRBV27; D gene: TRBD1; CDR3 DNA: TGTGCCAGCCGACAGGGGTCCCTTAGCAATCAGCCCCAGCATTTT; CDR3 protein: CASRQGSLSNQPQHF
J gene: TRBJ2-3; clone size: -; V gene: TRBV11-2; D gene: TRBD2; CDR3 DNA: TGTGCCAGCAGCCACAAGGGACTAGCGGCTAGCACAGATACGCAGTATTTT; CDR3 protein: CASSHKGLAASTDTQYF
J gene: TRBJ1-4; clone size: -; V gene: TRBV24-1; D gene: TRBD1; CDR3 DNA: TGTGCCACCAGTGAGGGGAGACAGGGATATGAAAAACTGTTTTTT; CDR3 protein: CATSEGRQGYEKLFF
J gene: TRBJ2-7; clone size: few; V gene: TRBV5-1; D gene: -; CDR3 DNA: TGCGCCAGCAGCTTGAGCGGAGGGGCTGGCGAGCAGTACTTC; CDR3 protein: CASSLSGGAGEQYF
J gene: TRBJ2-3; clone size: once; V gene: TRBV6-4; D gene: TRBD2; CDR3 DNA: TGTGCCAGCAGTGAGACTAGCGGGAGCGGACATACGCAGTATTTT; CDR3 protein: CASSETSGSGHTQYF
J gene: TRBJ1-1; clone size: -; V gene: TRBV21-1; D gene: -; CDR3 DNA: TGTGCCAGCTCTACTCCTGCGATGAACACTGAAGCTTTCTTT; CDR3 protein: CASSTPAMNTEAFF
J gene: TRBJ1-1; clone size: few; V gene: TRBV28; D gene: TRBD1; CDR3 DNA: TGTGCCAGCAGTTCCACTCGACAGGGGACTGAAGCTTTCTTT; CDR3 protein: CASSSTRQGTEAFF
J gene: TRBJ2-5; clone size: -; V gene: TRBV5-1; D gene: -; CDR3 DNA: TGCGCCAGCAGCTTAGGTTCCGCAGGGAAAGAGACCCAGTACTTC; CDR3 protein: CASSLGSAGKETQYF
J gene: TRBJ2-1; clone size: -; V gene: TRBV11-3; D gene: -; CDR3 DNA: TGTGCCAGCAGCCCCGCGGCGGCGTACAATGAGCAGTTCTTC; CDR3 protein: CASSPAAAYNEQFF
J gene: TRBJ1-5; clone size: -; V gene: TRBV5-6; D gene: -; CDR3 DNA: TGTGCCAGCAGCTTGGTGGGAGGGGATCAGCCCCAGCATTTT; CDR3 protein: CASSLVGGDQPQHF
J gene: TRBJ2-1; clone size: once; V gene: TRBV3-1/TRBV3-2; D gene: -; CDR3 DNA: TGTGCCAGCAGCCCCAGAAGGGGGAGCTCCTACAATGAGCAGTTCTTC; CDR3 protein: CASSPRRGSSYNEQFF
J gene: TRBJ2-1; clone size: -; V gene: TRBV25-1; D gene: TRBD2; CDR3 DNA: TGTGCCAGCAGCCCGGGAGGTCCAGAGCAGTTCTTC; CDR3 protein: CASSPGGPEQFF